This TCR beta chain comes out of a study of T cell responses to AZD1222 COVID-19 vaccine (dated by TCRdb to the early 2020s). At the level of the whole study: AZD1222 recipients whose second dose came at about 4 weeks and those whose second dose came at about 12 weeks were combined into one group, since spike-specific TCR depth and breadth did not differ between the two schedules. A total of 240 or so trial participants underwent TCR sequencing, of whom 207 had received two doses of AZD1222 and some 26 had received two doses of the MenACWY control vaccine. Enrollment into the trials was organized by age into subgroups of 18-55, 56-69 and 70-plus years, and those subgroups contained roughly 150, 30 and 60 TCR-sequenced participants, respectively.

Notes on this clone: Its antigen target is currently unknown. Base qualities are not provided; no much larger clone lies one nucleotide away.

In the paper's terms, the time point label means: baseline before first vaccination. Samples from vaccinated people were obtained from the UK trials COV001 and COV002, which included a single-blind randomized controlled phase 2/3 trial of AZD1222 (ChAdOx1 nCoV-19) in healthy adults. For TCRbeta chain sequencing, PBMC samples from trial participants were taken at day 0 and at day 28 after the second dose. On the study overall, not on this receptor specifically: Vaccine-associated CD4 TCRs spanned the whole spike protein, with dominant responses in regions 160-218 and 743-854. In the small 56-69-year group, the increase in depth fell short of significance, most likely because of low power. Reportedly, almost half of the unique spike-specific TCRs recognized epitopes lying outside the regions that are mutated in the B.1.351 and B.1.1.7 variants. Conclusions about previously exposed vaccinees are limited, since just five or six AZD1222 recipients were seropositive for SARS-CoV-2 at baseline. Because no samples from the day 14 peak response were available, repertoires could be characterized only after the peak T cell response. Participants were mostly white British, with more females than males. The authors suggested clonal diversity may have been underestimated. After two AZD1222 doses, spike-specific TCR breadth and depth were significantly higher than at day 0 and than in MenACWY recipients.

The CDR3 sequence holds 16 residues, the cysteine and phenylalanine included. Kept here is only the CDR3 DNA, which spans 48 bases and is read in frame from base 1. Trimming removed 1 base from V and 0 bases from J, leaving 11 bases between the germline ends. From a lookup of the germline V gene, CDR1 and CDR2 are SGDLS and YYNGEE. The CDR3 regions of human TCRbeta chains were subjected to immunosequencing. The authors' analysis ran thus. TCRs in the repertoires were compared against a reference library of SARS-CoV-2-specific TCRs that had been generated with the MIRA antigen-specificity platform. Breadth meant the fraction of unique TCRs that were SARS-CoV-2-associated, whereas depth meant the fraction of total T cells that were SARS-CoV-2-associated. Using the MIRA data, every spike-specific TCR was mapped to the spike region that the TCR reacted to and assigned to either a CD4 or a CD8 class. Log10-transformed breadth and depth values were compared by one-way ANOVA with Sidak's multiple comparisons tests. TCRdb provides this immuneACCESS table in a form limited to in-frame rearrangements. Some clones are lacking; in checked studies, under half of them reflect an unresolved V gene, and why the rest are absent is not known. That table supplies the V and J calls and clone size; D and trimming were determined from the DNA. This sample lists roughly 120,000 clones; 80% to 90% were detected once. The ten largest make up 1.6% of the sample.

The chain uses TRBV9 and TRBJ2-1, with the D gene call left open. This sample comprised peripheral blood, obtained on day 0 of AZD1222 vaccination. The receptor was isolated from an adult in good health. The CDR3 sequence is CASSVKDASSYNEQFF. The sequence in DNA is TGTGCCAGCAGCGTAAAGGACGCCAGCTCCTACAATGAGCAGTTCTTC.